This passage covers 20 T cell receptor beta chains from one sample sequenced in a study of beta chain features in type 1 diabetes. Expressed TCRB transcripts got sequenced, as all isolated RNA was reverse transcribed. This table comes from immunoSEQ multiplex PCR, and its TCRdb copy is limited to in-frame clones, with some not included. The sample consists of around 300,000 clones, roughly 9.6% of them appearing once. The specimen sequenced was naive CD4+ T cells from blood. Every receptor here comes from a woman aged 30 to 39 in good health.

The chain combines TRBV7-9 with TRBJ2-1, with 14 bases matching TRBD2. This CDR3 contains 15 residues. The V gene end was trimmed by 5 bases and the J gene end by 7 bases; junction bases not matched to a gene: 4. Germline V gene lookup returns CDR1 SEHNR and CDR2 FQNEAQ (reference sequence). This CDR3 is CASSPRLAGGNEQFF. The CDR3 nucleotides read TGTGCCAGCAGCCCCCGACTAGCGGGAGGGAATGAGCAGTTCTTC. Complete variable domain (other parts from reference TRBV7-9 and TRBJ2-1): DTGVSQNPRHKITKRGQNVTFRCDPISEHNRLYWYRQTLGQGPEFLTYFQNEAQLEKSRLLSDRFSAERPKGSFSTLEIQRTEQGDSAMYLCASSPRLAGGNEQFFGPGTRLTVL.

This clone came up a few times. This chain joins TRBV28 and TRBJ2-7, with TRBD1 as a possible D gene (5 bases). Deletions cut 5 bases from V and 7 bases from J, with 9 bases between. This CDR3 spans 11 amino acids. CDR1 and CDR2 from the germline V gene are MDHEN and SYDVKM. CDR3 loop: CASSTRVEQYF. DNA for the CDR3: TGTGCCAGCAGTACCAGGGTTGAGCAGTACTTC.

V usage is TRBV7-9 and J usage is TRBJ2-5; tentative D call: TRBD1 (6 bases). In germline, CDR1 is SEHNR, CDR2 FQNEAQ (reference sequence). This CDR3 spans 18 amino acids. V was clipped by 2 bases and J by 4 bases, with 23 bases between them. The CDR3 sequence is CASSLRSPTGYGLETQYF. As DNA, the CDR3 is TGTGCCAGCAGCTTACGTAGTCCCACAGGGTATGGGCTAGAGACCCAGTACTTC.

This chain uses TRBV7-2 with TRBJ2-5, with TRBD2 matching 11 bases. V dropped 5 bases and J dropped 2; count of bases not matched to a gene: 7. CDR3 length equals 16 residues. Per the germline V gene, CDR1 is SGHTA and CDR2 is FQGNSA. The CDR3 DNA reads TGTGCCAGCAGCCCCGGGACTAGCGGACTTCAAGAGACCCAGTACTTC. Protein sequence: CASSPGTSGLQETQYF.

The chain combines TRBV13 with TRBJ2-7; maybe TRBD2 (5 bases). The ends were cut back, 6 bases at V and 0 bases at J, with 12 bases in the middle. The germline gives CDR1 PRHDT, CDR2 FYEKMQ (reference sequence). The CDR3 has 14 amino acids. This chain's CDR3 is CASSRGSSSYEQYF. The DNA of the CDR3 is TGTGCCAGCAGTCGCGGGTCGAGCTCCTACGAGCAGTACTTC.

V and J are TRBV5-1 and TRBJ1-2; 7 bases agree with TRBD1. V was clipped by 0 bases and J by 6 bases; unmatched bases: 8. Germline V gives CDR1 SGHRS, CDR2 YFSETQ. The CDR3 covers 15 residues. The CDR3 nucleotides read TGCGCCAGCAGCTTGGAGACAGGGAATATTGATGGCTACACCTTC. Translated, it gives CASSLETGNIDGYTF.

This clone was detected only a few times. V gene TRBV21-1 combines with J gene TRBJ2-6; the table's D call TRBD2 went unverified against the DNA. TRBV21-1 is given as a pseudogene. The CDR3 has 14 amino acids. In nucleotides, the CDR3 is TGTGCCAGCAGCAACGGAGCGGGGGCCAACGTCCTGACTTTC. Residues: CASSNGAGANVLTF.

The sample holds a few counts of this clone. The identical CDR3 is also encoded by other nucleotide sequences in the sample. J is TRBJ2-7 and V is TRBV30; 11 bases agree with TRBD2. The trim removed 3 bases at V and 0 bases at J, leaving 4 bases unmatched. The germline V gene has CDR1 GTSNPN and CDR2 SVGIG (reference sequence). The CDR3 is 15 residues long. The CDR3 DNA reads TGTGCCTGGAGAGGGACTAGCGGTAGCTCCTACGAGCAGTACTTC. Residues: CAWRGTSGSSYEQYF.

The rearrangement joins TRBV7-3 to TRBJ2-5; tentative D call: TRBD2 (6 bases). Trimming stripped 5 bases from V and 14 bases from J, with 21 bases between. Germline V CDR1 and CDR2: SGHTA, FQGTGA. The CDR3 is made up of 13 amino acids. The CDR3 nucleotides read TGTGCCAGCAGCCCGCGCGCCGGGACTCGAACCTACTTC. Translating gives CASSPRAGTRTYF.

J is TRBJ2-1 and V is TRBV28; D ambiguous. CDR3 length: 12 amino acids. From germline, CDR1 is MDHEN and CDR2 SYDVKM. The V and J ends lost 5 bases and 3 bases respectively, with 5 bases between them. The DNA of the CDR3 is TGTGCCAGCAGTCCCTACTACAATGAGCAGTTCTTC. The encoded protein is CASSPYYNEQFF.

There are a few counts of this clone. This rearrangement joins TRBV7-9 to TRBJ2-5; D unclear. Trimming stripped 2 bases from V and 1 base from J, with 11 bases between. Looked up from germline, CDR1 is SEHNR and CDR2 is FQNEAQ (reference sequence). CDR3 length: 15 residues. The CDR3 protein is CASSLNSGLQETQYF. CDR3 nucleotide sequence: TGTGCCAGCAGCTTAAATTCTGGGCTCCAAGAGACCCAGTACTTC.

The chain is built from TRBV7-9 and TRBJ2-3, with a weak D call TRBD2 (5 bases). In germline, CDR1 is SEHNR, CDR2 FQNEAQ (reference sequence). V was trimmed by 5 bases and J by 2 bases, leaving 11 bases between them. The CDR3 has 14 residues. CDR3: CASSTGGPTDTQYF. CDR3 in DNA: TGTGCCAGCAGCACTGGCGGGCCCACAGATACGCAGTATTTT.

The CDR3 DNA is TGTGCCAGCAGCTTAGGACTAGCGGAAGTAGATACGCAGTATTTT. It specifies CASSLGLAEVDTQYF. The rearrangement links TRBV7-2 to TRBJ2-3; TRBD2 matches at 9 bases. The CDR3 contains 15 residues. After removal of 1 base from V and 5 bases from J, the junction contained 4 bases not matched to a gene. Germline V gene sequence: CDR1 SGHTA, CDR2 FQGNSA.

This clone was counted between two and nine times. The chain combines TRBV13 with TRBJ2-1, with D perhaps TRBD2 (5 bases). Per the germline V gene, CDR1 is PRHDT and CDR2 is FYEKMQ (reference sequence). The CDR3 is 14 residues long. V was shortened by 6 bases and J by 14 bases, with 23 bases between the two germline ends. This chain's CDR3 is CASRQPLRGQKEFF. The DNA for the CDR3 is TGTGCCAGCAGGCAGCCTTTAAGAGGGCAAAAGGAGTTCTTC.

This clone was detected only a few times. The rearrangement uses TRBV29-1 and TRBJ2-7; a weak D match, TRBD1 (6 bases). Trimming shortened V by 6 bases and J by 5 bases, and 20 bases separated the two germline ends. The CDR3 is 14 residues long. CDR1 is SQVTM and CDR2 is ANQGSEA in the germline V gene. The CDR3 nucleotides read TGCAGCGTGTTCGGACAGAACGGTATCGACGAGCAGTACTTC. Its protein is CSVFGQNGIDEQYF.

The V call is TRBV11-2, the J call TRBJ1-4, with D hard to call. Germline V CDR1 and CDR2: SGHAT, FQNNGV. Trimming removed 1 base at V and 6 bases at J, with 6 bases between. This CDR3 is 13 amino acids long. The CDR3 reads CASSLASDEKLFF. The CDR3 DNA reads TGTGCCAGCAGCTTAGCCTCGGATGAAAAACTGTTTTTT.

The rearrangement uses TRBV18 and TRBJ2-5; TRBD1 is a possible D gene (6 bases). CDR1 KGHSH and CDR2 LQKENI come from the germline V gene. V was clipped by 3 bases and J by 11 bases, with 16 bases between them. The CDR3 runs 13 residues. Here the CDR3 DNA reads TGTGCCAGCTCACCTGCAGGGGCGTGGGAGCAGTACTTC. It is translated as CASSPAGAWEQYF. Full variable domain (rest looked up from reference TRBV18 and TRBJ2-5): NAGVMQNPRHLVRRRGQEARLRCSPMKGHSHVYWYRQLPEEGLKFMVYLQKENIIDESGMPKERFSAEFPKEGPSILRIQQVVRGDSAAYFCASSPAGAWEQYFGPGTRLLVL.

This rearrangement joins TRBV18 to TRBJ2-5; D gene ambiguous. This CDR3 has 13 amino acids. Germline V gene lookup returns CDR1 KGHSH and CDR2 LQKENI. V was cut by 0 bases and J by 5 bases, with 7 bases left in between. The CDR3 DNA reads TGTGCCAGCTCACCACCATCCCGGGAGACCCAGTACTTC. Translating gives CASSPPSRETQYF.

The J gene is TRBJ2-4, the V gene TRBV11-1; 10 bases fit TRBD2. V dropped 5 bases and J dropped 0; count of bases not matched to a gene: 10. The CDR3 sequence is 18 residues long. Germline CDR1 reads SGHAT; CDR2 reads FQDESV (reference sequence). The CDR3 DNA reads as TGTGCCAGCAGCCACTACGGACTAGCGGAACTAGCCAAAAACATTCAGTACTTC. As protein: CASSHYGLAELAKNIQYF.

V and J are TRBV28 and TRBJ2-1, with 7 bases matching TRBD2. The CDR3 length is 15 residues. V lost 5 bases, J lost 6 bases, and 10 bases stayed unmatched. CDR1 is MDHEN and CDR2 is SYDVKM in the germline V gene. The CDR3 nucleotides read TGTGCCAGCAGTCCGCGGGAGCTTCTTGGCAATGAGCAGTTCTTC. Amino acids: CASSPRELLGNEQFF.